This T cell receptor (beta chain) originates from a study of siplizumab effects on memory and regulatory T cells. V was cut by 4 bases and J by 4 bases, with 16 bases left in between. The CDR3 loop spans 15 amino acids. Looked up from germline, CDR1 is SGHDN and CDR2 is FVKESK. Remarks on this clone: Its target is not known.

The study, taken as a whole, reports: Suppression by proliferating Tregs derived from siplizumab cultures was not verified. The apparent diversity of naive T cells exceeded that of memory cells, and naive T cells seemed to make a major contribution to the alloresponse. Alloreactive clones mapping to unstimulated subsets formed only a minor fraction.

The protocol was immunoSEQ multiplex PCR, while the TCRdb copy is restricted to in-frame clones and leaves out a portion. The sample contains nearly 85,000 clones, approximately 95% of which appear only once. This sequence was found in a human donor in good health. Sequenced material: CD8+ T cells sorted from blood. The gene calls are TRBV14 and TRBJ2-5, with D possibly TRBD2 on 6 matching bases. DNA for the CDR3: TGTGCCAGCAGCCTTAGGGACTCAGGGATAGAGACCCAGTACTTC. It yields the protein CASSLRDSGIETQYF.